The rows below give T cell receptor beta chains drawn from one sample of a study of cytomegalovirus exposure and HLA in healthy donors. Produced via immunoSEQ multiplex PCR; TCRdb's table is partial and in-frame only. Seen here are 150,000 to 200,000 clones, around 80% observed once, and the top ten hold less than 1.5%. The sequenced sample consisted of PBMCs. Receptors were obtained from a girl between 5 and 17 years old in good health and CMV-seropositive. Each CDR3 is given with its conserved first and last residue. Each record gives: clone size, J gene, V gene, D gene, CDR3 protein, CDR3 DNA. The D gene is left open where the match is weak. Size is omitted from some rows. Given values are once, few, many or a class for expanded clones.

>few|TRBJ2-7|TRBV27|TRBD2
CASSSKAGGPHEQYF
TGTGCCAGCAGTTCGAAAGCGGGAGGGCCCCACGAGCAGTACTTC
>NA|TRBJ2-7|TRBV7-2|NA
CASSLVRGGEQYF
TGTGCCAGCAGCTTAGTGAGGGGGGGCGAGCAGTACTTC
>few|TRBJ2-2|TRBV5-4|NA
CASSLAGSRGGELFF
TGTGCCAGCAGCTTGGCCGGGTCCCGAGGCGGGGAGCTGTTTTTT
>NA|TRBJ2-3|TRBV6-4|TRBD2
CASSDGGGSVDTQYF
TGTGCCAGCAGTGACGGAGGCGGGAGTGTGGATACGCAGTATTTT
>NA|TRBJ2-7|TRBV27|NA
CASSRGNSYEQYF
TGTGCCAGCAGCCGGGGGAACTCCTACGAGCAGTACTTC
>NA|TRBJ2-5|TRBV7-9|NA
CASSLGRDSTQYF
TGTGCCAGCAGCTTAGGGAGGGATTCGACCCAGTACTTC
>few|TRBJ2-1|TRBV2|TRBD2
CASREQAGVYNEQFF
TGTGCCAGCAGAGAACAAGCGGGAGTCTACAATGAGCAGTTCTTC
>NA|TRBJ2-3|TRBV7-9|NA
CASSSLADTQYF
TGTGCCAGCAGCTCTCTAGCGGATACGCAGTATTTT
>NA|TRBJ2-5|TRBV7-9|NA
CASSLPTGAPGTQYF
TGTGCCAGCAGCTTGCCGACTGGAGCCCCGGGGACCCAGTACTTC
>once|TRBJ2-7|TRBV4-1|TRBD2
CASSQEKASGRVEQYF
TGCGCCAGCAGCCAAGAAAAGGCTAGCGGGAGGGTCGAGCAGTACTTC
>once|TRBJ2-7|TRBV28|NA
CASTLPGGGLLEQYF
TGTGCCAGCACCCTTCCCGGAGGGGGCCTCCTCGAGCAGTACTTC
>NA|TRBJ2-1|TRBV5-4|NA
CASSVSGMFNEQFF
TGTGCCAGCAGTGTGTCAGGAATGTTCAATGAGCAGTTCTTC
>NA|TRBJ2-1|TRBV7-9|TRBD1
CASSPDRTGHEQFF
TGTGCCAGCAGCCCCGACCGGACAGGTCATGAGCAGTTCTTC
>NA|TRBJ2-3|TRBV6-6|NA
CASKRESRMATQYF
TGTGCCAGCAAACGGGAGAGTCGTATGGCTACGCAGTATTTT
>NA|TRBJ2-7|TRBV27|NA
CASSLHQGRYEQYF
TGTGCCAGCAGTTTACACCAGGGTAGGTACGAGCAGTACTTC
>NA|TRBJ2-7|TRBV5-1|NA
CASSLADERICYEQYF
TGCGCCAGCAGCTTGGCTGATGAGCGGATTTGCTACGAGCAGTACTTC
>NA|TRBJ1-2|TRBV4-3|NA
CASSQVGGFYGYTF
TGCGCCAGCAGCCAAGTGGGGGGGTTCTATGGCTACACCTTC
>NA|TRBJ2-2|TRBV2|TRBD1
CASSAGQANTGELFF
TGTGCCAGCAGTGCAGGACAGGCGAACACCGGGGAGCTGTTTTTT
>NA|TRBJ1-1|TRBV27|NA
CASSLGGWLNTEAFF
TGTGCCAGCAGTTTAGGGGGCTGGTTGAACACTGAAGCTTTCTTT
>NA|TRBJ2-5|TRBV10-3|TRBD2
CAIRGVAGGSETQYF
TGTGCCATCAGGGGTGTTGCGGGCGGGAGCGAGACCCAGTACTTC
>NA|TRBJ2-1|TRBV5-1|NA
CASSFSGAYNEQFF
TGCGCCAGCAGCTTTTCCGGGGCCTACAATGAGCAGTTCTTC
>NA|TRBJ2-7|TRBV28|TRBD1
CASMRTGGYEQYF
TGTGCCAGCATGAGGACAGGGGGGTACGAGCAGTACTTC
>few|TRBJ2-5|TRBV5-1|NA
CASILAPEFPTQETQYF
TGCGCCAGCATCCTCGCACCTGAGTTCCCTACCCAAGAGACCCAGTACTTC
>NA|TRBJ2-5|TRBV11-3|TRBD1
CASSFTLGQGDQETQYF
TGTGCCAGCAGCTTTACCCTGGGACAGGGAGACCAAGAGACCCAGTACTTC
>NA|TRBJ1-5|TRBV19|TRBD1
CASSIRTQGRVQPQHF
TGTGCCAGTAGTATAAGAACACAGGGGCGAGTGCAGCCCCAGCATTTT
>NA|TRBJ2-7|TRBV7-9|TRBD1
CASSRQGAGVYEQYF
TGTGCCAGCAGCCGACAGGGGGCAGGGGTCTACGAGCAGTACTTC
>NA|TRBJ1-2|TRBV20-1|NA
CSAKERGGYTF
TGCAGTGCTAAGGAGCGCGGGGGCTACACCTTC